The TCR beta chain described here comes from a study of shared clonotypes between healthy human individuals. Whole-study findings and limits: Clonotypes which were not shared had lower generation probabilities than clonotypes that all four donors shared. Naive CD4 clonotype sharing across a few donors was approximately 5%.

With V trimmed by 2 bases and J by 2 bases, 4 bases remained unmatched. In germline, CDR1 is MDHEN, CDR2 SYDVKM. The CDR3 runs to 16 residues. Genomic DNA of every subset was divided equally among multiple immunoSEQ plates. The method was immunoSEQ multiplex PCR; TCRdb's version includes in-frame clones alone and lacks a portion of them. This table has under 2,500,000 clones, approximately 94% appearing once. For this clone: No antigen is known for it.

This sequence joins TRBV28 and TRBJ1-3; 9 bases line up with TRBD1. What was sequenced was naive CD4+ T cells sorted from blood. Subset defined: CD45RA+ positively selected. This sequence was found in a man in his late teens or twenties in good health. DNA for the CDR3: TGTGCCAGCAGTTTACTTGGGACAGGGACTGGAAACACCATATATTTT. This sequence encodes CASSLLGTGTGNTIYF.